Listed here are 5 T cell receptor beta chains from one sample, sequenced in a study of blood T cell repertoires in COVID-19. Assay: immunoSEQ multiplex PCR; the TCRdb copy retains only in-frame clones and omits some. The sample consists of about 14,000 clones, over 65% of them appearing once. The sample was peripheral blood. The source is a boy aged 2-15 years with active or convalescent COVID-19.

This clone was seen a handful of times. The chain joins TRBV7-9 to TRBJ2-3, with 7 bases matching TRBD2. CDR3 length: 18 residues. V was clipped by 0 bases and J by 5 bases; unmatched bases: 14. Germline V gene data show CDR1 as SEHNR and CDR2 as FQNEAQ (reference sequence). The CDR3 region is CASSLASASMWGGDTQYF. CDR3 bases: TGTGCCAGCAGCTTAGCTTCCGCCTCCATGTGGGGGGGAGATACGCAGTATTTT.

This clone has a single count. The chain couples TRBV4-2 to TRBJ1-5; possible D gene TRBD1, 6 bases. V lost 3 bases and J lost 4, with 19 bases in between. Germline V lookup: CDR1 LGHNA, CDR2 YNFKEQ. The CDR3 covers 17 residues. The CDR3 here is CASSQALGQLKNQPQHF. DNA for the CDR3: TGTGCCAGCAGCCAGGCCCTAGGACAGCTAAAAAATCAGCCCCAGCATTTT.

CDR3 loop: CASSLGWGDTEAFF. The CDR3 DNA is TGTGCCAGCAGCTTGGGATGGGGGGACACTGAAGCTTTCTTT. This chain joins TRBV11-2 and TRBJ1-1; weak D call: TRBD1 (5 bases). The CDR3 spans 14 residues. Germline V gene sequence: CDR1 SGHAT, CDR2 FQNNGV. The V gene lost 3 bases and the J gene lost 3 bases, with 11 bases spanning the gap.

This sequence joins TRBV2 and TRBJ1-2; D possibly corresponds to TRBD1 (5 bases). The CDR3 totals 15 residues. Germline CDR1 and CDR2: SNHLY and FYNNEI. Trimming left V 1 base short and J 3 bases short, with 12 bases between. CDR3 sequence: CASSEGATADYGYTF. In DNA form, the CDR3 reads TGTGCCAGCAGTGAAGGGGCGACAGCAGACTATGGCTACACCTTC.

The chain couples TRBV6-4 to TRBJ2-7, with 9 bases matching TRBD1. Unmatched junction bases numbered 10, after V lost 8 bases and J lost 5 bases. Germline CDR1 reads MRHNA; CDR2 reads SNTAGT. The CDR3 spans 14 residues. The CDR3 loop is CASPGTGRMDEQYF. CDR3 DNA sequence: TGTGCCAGCCCTGGGACAGGGAGAATGGACGAGCAGTACTTC.